Below, 3 T cell receptor beta chains from the same sample are listed, as sequenced in a study of shared clonotypes between healthy human individuals. Method: immunoSEQ multiplex PCR; TCRdb's copy keeps in-frame clones and lacks some. The sample lists roughly 2,300,000 clones, less than 95% occurring once. Sequencing was carried out using naive CD4+ T cells from PBMCs. Stated subset: CD45RA+ positively selected. The receptors were gathered from a man aged 18 to 35 in good health. Some clones in this sample may be carry-over from other donors' samples.

The rearrangement uses TRBV30 and TRBJ1-3; D possibly corresponds to TRBD1 (6 bases). The V and J ends lost 3 bases and 1 base respectively, with 16 bases between them. Germline loops: CDR1 GTSNPN, CDR2 SVGIG (reference sequence). The length of the CDR3 is 16 residues. The CDR3 loop reads CAWREIGGWSGNTIYF. As DNA, the CDR3 is TGTGCCTGGAGGGAGATTGGGGGCTGGTCTGGAAACACCATATATTTT.

This sequence joins TRBV6-6 and TRBJ2-5; TRBD1 or TRBD2 may be the D gene (7 bases each). V lost 4 bases to trimming and J lost 5 bases, with 11 bases between them. In germline, CDR1 is MNHNY, CDR2 SVGAGI (reference sequence). The CDR3 has 13 residues. This CDR3 reads CASSWGGQETQYF. For the CDR3, the DNA is TGTGCCAGCAGTTGGGGGGGACAGGAGACCCAGTACTTC.

This clone was observed once. The V call is TRBV9, the J call TRBJ1-4, with a weak D call TRBD1 (6 bases). The germline CDR1 and CDR2 sequences are SGDLS and YYNGEE. The length of the CDR3 is 16 residues. V was shortened by 3 bases and J by 10 bases, with 22 bases between the two germline ends. Here the CDR3 DNA reads TGTGCCAGCAGCGCAACCACGTCTGTAGGGGGGGGAAAACTGTTTTTT. This sequence encodes CASSATTSVGGGKLFF.